One and the same sample provided the 10 T cell receptor beta chains below, sequenced in a study of T-cell reconstitution after alpha-beta-depleted transplantation in children. This sample's TCRbeta library carried unique molecular identifier barcodes. From the PCR reads, TCRdb called clonotypes with MiXCR, one entry per CDR3 protein. The sample holds 350,000 to 400,000 distinct CDR3 sequences, approximately 12% seen once. The starting material was PBMCs, obtained from the stem cell graft. These receptors were obtained from a human donor who donated a stem cell graft to a child with Fanconi anemia.

The gene calls are TRBV14 and TRBJ2-1; 8 bases fit TRBD1. V trimming: 4 bases; J trimming: 7 bases; junction bases outside the gene matches: 9. CDR1 is SGHDN and CDR2 is FVKESK in the germline V gene. The CDR3 covers 15 residues. The CDR3 bases are TGTGCCAGCAGCCCGCCGACAGGGGCCGGGAATGAGCAGTTCTTC. Translated, it gives CASSPPTGAGNEQFF.

A few counts support this clonotype. The chain uses TRBV18 and TRBJ1-1; 9 nucleotides match TRBD1. Germline V CDR1 and CDR2: KGHSH, LQKENI. The CDR3 consists of 17 residues. With 1 base clipped from V and 0 bases from J, the junction kept 6 bases outside the gene matches. The CDR3 nucleotides are TGTGCCAGCTCACCACTTCCGGGACAGGGCCTGAACACTGAAGCTTTCTTT. Residues: CASSPLPGQGLNTEAFF.

The table lists this clonotype with many counts. The rearrangement links TRBV10-3 to TRBJ2-7, with D possibly being TRBD1 (6 bases). V lost 2 bases to trimming and J lost 4 bases, with 9 bases between them. Germline-derived CDR1 and CDR2 are ENHRY and SYGVKD. The CDR3 runs 13 residues. The CDR3 sequence is CAISEGQGYEQYV. CDR3 bases: TGTGCCATCAGTGAGGGGCAGGGGTACGAGCAGTACGTC.

The chain joins TRBV18 to TRBJ2-7; TRBD2 matches 14 bases. J was trimmed by 4 bases and V by 6 bases; bases with no gene match: 2. CDR1 KGHSH and CDR2 LQKENI come from the germline V gene. The CDR3 covers 14 residues. The CDR3 sequence is CASSTSGGAYEQYF. The DNA of the CDR3 is TGTGCCAGCTCGACTAGCGGGGGGGCGTACGAGCAGTACTTC. The whole variable domain, remainder taken from reference TRBV18 and TRBJ2-7, is NAGVMQNPRHLVRRRGQEARLRCSPMKGHSHVYWYRQLPEEGLKFMVYLQKENIIDESGMPKERFSAEFPKEGPSILRIQQVVRGDSAAYFCASSTSGGAYEQYFGPGTRLTVT.

In this sample, this clonotype turned up many times. The J gene is TRBJ2-7, the V gene TRBV18; D unclear. The CDR3 is made up of 13 amino acids. Germline loops: CDR1 KGHSH, CDR2 LQKENI. V lost 3 bases and J 4 bases, leaving 10 bases between the germline ends. The CDR3 nucleotides read TGTGCCAGCTCACCGCTTGGACGGTACGAGCAGTACTTC. The encoded protein is CASSPLGRYEQYF. The full variable domain, rest sourced from reference TRBV18 and TRBJ2-7, is NAGVMQNPRHLVRRRGQEARLRCSPMKGHSHVYWYRQLPEEGLKFMVYLQKENIIDESGMPKERFSAEFPKEGPSILRIQQVVRGDSAAYFCASSPLGRYEQYFGPGTRLTVT.

This clonotype was seen ten or more times. This sequence joins TRBV10-3 and TRBJ2-3; 9 bases align to TRBD2. CDR1 ENHRY and CDR2 SYGVKD come from the germline V gene. CDR3 length: 16 residues. J was trimmed by 2 bases and V by 3 bases; bases with no gene match: 6. The CDR3: CAISDPKRGDTDTQYF. The CDR3 coding sequence is TGTGCCATCAGTGATCCGAAGCGGGGGGACACAGATACGCAGTATTTT.

This clonotype turned up a few times. J is TRBJ2-1 and V is TRBV7-2; D might be TRBD2 (7 bases). Germline lookup yields CDR1 SGHTA and CDR2 FQGNSA. V shed 4 bases and J shed 2 bases, with 12 bases lying between them. CDR3 size: 15 residues. For the CDR3, the DNA is TGTGCCAGCAGCTCCAAGGGGGGGACCTACAATGAGCAGTTCTTC. This translates into CASSSKGGTYNEQFF. Complete variable domain (other parts from reference TRBV7-2 and TRBJ2-1): GAGVSQSPSNKVTEKGKDVELRCDPISGHTALYWYRQSLGQGLEFLIYFQGNSAPDKSGLPSDRFSAERTGGSVSTLTIQRTQQEDSAVYLCASSSKGGTYNEQFFGPGTRLTVL.

The gene calls are TRBV3-1 and TRBJ1-1; weak D call: TRBD1 (5 bases). V lost 4 bases, J lost 1 base, and 22 bases lay in between. This CDR3 has 18 residues. From germline, CDR1 is LGHDT and CDR2 YNNKEL (reference sequence). In DNA form, the CDR3 reads TGTGCCAGCAGCCCTAACAGGCGCTCGGCATTGGGGAACACTGAAGCTTTCTTT. Encoded protein: CASSPNRRSALGNTEAFF.

This clonotype was counted between two and nine times. The chain uses TRBV12-3 or TRBV12-4 and TRBJ2-5; D not resolved. The CDR3 length is 11 residues. Trimming shortened V by 2 bases and J by 9 bases, and 7 bases separated the two germline ends. Here the CDR3 DNA reads TGTGCCAGCAGTTTACAGTGGGCCCAGTACTTC. This encodes CASSLQWAQYF.

This clonotype was recorded a few times. V is TRBV20-1 and J is TRBJ2-1; weak D call: TRBD2 (6 bases). Looked up from germline, CDR1 is DFQATT and CDR2 is SNEGSKA (reference sequence). V shed 6 bases and J shed 5 bases, with 14 bases lying between them. This CDR3 region has 13 residues. CDR3 loop: CSAHGGEHNEQFF. The CDR3 DNA reads as TGCAGTGCCCACGGGGGTGAACACAATGAGCAGTTCTTC.